This T cell receptor beta chain was sequenced during a study of blood T cell repertoires in COVID-19. Background on the study: Samples of COVID-19 (acute and convalescent) were obtained from the United States, Italy and Spain. PBMCs, B-cell-depleted T cells, or T cells provided the cDNA or gDNA that made up the material.

V lost 0 bases and J lost 7, with 17 bases in between. The CDR3 runs 16 residues. Germline values: CDR1 SGHKS, CDR2 YYEKEE (reference sequence). As processed by the authors: The assay estimated nucleated cells by amplifying reference gene primers. Produced via immunoSEQ multiplex PCR; TCRdb's table is partial and in-frame only. From that table come the V and J calls and clone size; the DNA was used to work out D and trimming. Of under 90,000 clones in the sample, roughly 85% were seen once. This receptor was obtained from a man between 60 and 70 years old with acute or convalescent COVID-19. Input material: peripheral blood. J is TRBJ1-3 and V is TRBV5-5; D call uncertain. CDR3 protein: CASSLDIAGLGNTIYF. For the CDR3, the DNA is TGTGCCAGCAGCTTGGACATCGCGGGTCTGGGGAACACCATATATTTT.